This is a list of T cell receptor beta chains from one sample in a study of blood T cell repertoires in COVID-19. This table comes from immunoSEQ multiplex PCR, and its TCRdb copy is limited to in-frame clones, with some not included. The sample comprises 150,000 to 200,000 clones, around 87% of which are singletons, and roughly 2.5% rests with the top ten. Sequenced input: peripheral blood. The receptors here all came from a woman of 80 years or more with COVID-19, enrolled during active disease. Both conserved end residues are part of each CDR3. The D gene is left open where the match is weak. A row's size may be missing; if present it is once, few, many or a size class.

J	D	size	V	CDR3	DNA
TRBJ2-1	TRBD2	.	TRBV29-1	CRPGAGEYGNEQFF	TGCCGGCCCGGCGCGGGAGAATATGGGAATGAGCAGTTCTTC
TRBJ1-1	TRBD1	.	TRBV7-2	CASSPRTGPPQAFF	TGTGCCAGCAGCCCCCGGACAGGCCCACCACAAGCTTTCTTT
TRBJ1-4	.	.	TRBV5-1	CASSLAKLGGRGEKLFF	TGCGCCAGCAGCTTGGCCAAATTGGGGGGGCGCGGTGAAAAACTGTTTTTT
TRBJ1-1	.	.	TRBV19	CATRGRGGASGEAFF	TGTGCCACCCGTGGACGGGGGGGGGCCTCGGGAGAAGCTTTCTTT
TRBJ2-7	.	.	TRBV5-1	CASSLTGNYEQYF	TGCGCCAGCAGCTTGACAGGGAACTACGAGCAGTACTTC
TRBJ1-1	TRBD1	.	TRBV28	CASSLYRGKSITEAFF	TGTGCCAGCAGTTTGTACAGGGGAAAGAGTATCACTGAAGCTTTCTTT
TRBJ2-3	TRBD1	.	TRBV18	CASSRWTGGSTDTQYF	TGTGCCAGCTCACGATGGACAGGGGGAAGCACAGATACGCAGTATTTT
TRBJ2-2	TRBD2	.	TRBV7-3	CASSLLLTSGTGELFF	TGTGCCAGCAGCCTACTCTTGACTAGCGGGACCGGGGAGCTGTTTTTT
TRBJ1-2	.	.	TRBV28	CASSLQPGDINYGYTF	TGTGCCAGCAGTTTACAGCCTGGGGACATTAACTATGGCTACACCTTC
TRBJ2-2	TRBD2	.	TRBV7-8	CASSLPRGSDTGELFF	TGTGCCAGCAGCCTCCCACGCGGGAGTGACACCGGGGAGCTGTTTTTT
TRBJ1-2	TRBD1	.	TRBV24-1	CATSDGTGTFYGYTF	TGTGCCACCAGTGACGGGACAGGGACCTTCTATGGCTACACCTTC
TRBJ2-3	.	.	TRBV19	CASSLTDTQYF	TGTGCCAGTAGCCTCACAGATACGCAGTATTTT
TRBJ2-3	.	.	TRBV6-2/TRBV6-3	CASSYWGLTDTQYF	TGTGCCAGCAGTTACTGGGGGCTCACAGATACGCAGTATTTT
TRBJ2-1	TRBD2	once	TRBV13	CASSRTASGLYNEQFF	TGTGCCAGCAGCAGAACGGCTAGCGGGTTGTACAATGAGCAGTTCTTC
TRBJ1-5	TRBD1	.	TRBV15	CATSRGQGGGQPQHF	TGTGCCACCAGCAGGGGACAGGGAGGCGGTCAGCCCCAGCATTTT
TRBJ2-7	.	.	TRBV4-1	CASSQDNAAEYEQYF	TGCGCCAGCAGCCAAGATAACGCTGCTGAGTACGAGCAGTACTTC
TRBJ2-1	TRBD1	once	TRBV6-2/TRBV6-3	CASSYSGGWGNEQFF	TGTGCCAGCAGTTACTCAGGGGGCTGGGGCAATGAGCAGTTCTTC
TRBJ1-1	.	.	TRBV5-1	CASCRAEDTEAFF	TGCGCCAGTTGCCGGGCGGAGGACACTGAAGCTTTCTTT
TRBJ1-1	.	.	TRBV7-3	CASSLVPGGPNTEAFF	TGTGCCAGCAGCTTAGTGCCGGGGGGCCCGAACACTGAAGCTTTCTTT
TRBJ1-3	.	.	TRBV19	CASRTGHSGNTIYF	TGTGCCAGTCGAACAGGGCACTCTGGAAACACCATATATTTT
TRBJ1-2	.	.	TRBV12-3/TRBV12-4	CASSLSGLYGYTF	TGTGCCAGTAGTTTATCAGGACTCTATGGCTACACCTTC
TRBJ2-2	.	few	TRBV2	CASNGGTNTGELFF	TGTGCCAGCAACGGCGGGACCAACACCGGGGAGCTGTTTTTT
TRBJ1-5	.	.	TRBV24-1	CATSEARGENQPQHF	TGTGCCACCAGTGAGGCCCGGGGTGAGAATCAGCCCCAGCATTTT
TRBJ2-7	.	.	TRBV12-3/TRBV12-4	CASSFNYEQYF	TGTGCCAGCAGTTTCAACTACGAGCAGTACTTC
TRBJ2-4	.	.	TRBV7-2	CASSRDRNADIQYF	TGTGCCAGCAGCCGTGACAGGAATGCGGACATTCAGTACTTC
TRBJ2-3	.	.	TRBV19	CASRKGEWGDTQYF	TGTGCCAGTAGAAAGGGGGAATGGGGAGATACGCAGTATTTT
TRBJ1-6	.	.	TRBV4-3	CASSQDDRLSPLHF	TGCGCCAGCAGCCAAGATGACAGGCTTTCACCCCTCCACTTT
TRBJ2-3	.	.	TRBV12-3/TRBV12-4	CASSRDNEDTQYF	TGTGCCAGCAGCCGGGACAATGAAGATACGCAGTATTTT
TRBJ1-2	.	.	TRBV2	CASSPNPGYGYTF	TGTGCCAGCAGCCCAAACCCGGGGTATGGCTACACCTTC
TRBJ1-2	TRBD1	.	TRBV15	CATSRDPTGGDGYTF	TGTGCCACCAGCAGAGACCCAACAGGGGGAGATGGCTACACCTTC
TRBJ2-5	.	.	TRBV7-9	CASSLISWASSETQYF	TGTGCCAGCAGCTTAATTTCTTGGGCTAGCTCGGAGACCCAGTACTTC
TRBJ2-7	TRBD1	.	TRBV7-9	CASSLKDREYCEQYF	TGTGCCAGCAGCTTAAAGGACAGGGAGTACTGCGAGCAGTACTTC
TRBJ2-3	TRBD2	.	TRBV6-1	CASSELAGADTQYF	TGTGCCAGCAGTGAACTAGCGGGAGCAGATACGCAGTATTTT
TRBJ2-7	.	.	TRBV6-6	CASSQSMGSFVSYEQYF	TGTGCCAGCAGCCAATCAATGGGCAGCTTTGTCTCCTACGAGCAGTACTTC
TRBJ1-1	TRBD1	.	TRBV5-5	CASSMPGQLNTEAFF	TGTGCCAGCAGCATGCCGGGACAGCTGAACACTGAAGCTTTCTTT
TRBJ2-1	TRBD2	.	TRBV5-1	CASSPRLAGNMNEQFF	TGCGCCAGCAGCCCCCGACTAGCGGGAAACATGAATGAGCAGTTCTTC
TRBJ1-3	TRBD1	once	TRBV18	CAIRDSSSGNTIYF	TGTGCCATTAGGGACAGCAGCTCTGGAAACACCATATATTTT
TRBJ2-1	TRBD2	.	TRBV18	CASSPTEPGLAGGFEQFF	TGTGCCAGCTCACCAACGGAACCGGGACTAGCGGGAGGGTTTGAGCAGTTCTTC
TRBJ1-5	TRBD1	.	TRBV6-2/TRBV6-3	CASSYPPGTALSPRPQHF	TGTGCCAGCAGTTACCCCCCCGGGACAGCGTTATCCCCCCGGCCCCAGCATTTT
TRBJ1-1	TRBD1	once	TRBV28	CASSLWGQAFEAFF	TGTGCCAGCAGTTTATGGGGACAGGCGTTCGAAGCTTTCTTT
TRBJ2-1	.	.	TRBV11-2	CASSLGATAPYNEQFF	TGTGCCAGCAGCCTTGGCGCTACAGCACCCTACAATGAGCAGTTCTTC
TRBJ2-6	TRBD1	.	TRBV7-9	CASRAGTGQTGANVLTF	TGTGCCAGCAGAGCCGGGACAGGGCAGACTGGGGCCAACGTCCTGACTTTC
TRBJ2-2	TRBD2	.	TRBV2	CASSLREAARGELFF	TGTGCCAGCAGTCTCCGGGAGGCAGCTCGCGGGGAGCTGTTTTTT
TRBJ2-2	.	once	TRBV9	CASSAFSGELFF	TGTGCCAGCAGCGCATTTAGCGGGGAGCTGTTTTTT
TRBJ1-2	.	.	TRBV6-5	CASRYGVYGYTF	TGTGCCAGCAGATACGGAGTCTATGGCTACACCTTC
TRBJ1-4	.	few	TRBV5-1	CASSLATNEKLFF	TGCGCCAGCAGTCTTGCAACTAATGAAAAACTGTTTTTT
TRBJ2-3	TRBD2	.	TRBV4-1	CASSHPRETSGIYTQYF	TGCGCCAGCAGCCACCCTAGGGAGACTAGCGGTATCTATACGCAGTATTTT
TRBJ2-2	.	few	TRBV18	CASSPIGGTGNTGELFF	TGTGCCAGCTCACCCATCGGCGGGACGGGGAACACCGGGGAGCTGTTTTTT
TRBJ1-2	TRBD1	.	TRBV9	CASSGDRLLRYTF	TGTGCCAGCAGCGGGGACAGACTATTGCGCTACACCTTC